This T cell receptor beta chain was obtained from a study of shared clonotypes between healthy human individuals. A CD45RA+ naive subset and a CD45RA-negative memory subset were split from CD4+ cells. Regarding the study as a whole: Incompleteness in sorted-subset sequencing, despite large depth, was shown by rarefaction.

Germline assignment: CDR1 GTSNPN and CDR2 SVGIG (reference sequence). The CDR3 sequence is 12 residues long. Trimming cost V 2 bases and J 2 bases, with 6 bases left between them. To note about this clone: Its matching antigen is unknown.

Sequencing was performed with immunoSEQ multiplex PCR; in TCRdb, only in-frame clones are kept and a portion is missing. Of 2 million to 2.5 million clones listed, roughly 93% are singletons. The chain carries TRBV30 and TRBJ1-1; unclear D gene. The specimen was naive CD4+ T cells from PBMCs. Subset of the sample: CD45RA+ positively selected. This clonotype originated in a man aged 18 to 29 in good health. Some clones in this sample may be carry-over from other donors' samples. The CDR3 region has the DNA TGTGCCTGGAGTTCAGCAAACACTGAAGCTTTCTTT. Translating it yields CAWSSANTEAFF. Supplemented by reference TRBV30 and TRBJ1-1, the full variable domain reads SQTIHQWPATLVQPVGSPLSLECTVEGTSNPNLYWYRQAAGRGLQLLFYSVGIGQISSEVPQNLSASRPQDRQFILSSKKLLLSDSGFYLCAWSSANTEAFFGQGTRLTVV.